A selection of T cell receptor beta chains follows, all from one sample in a study of CD8 T cells in ankylosing spondylitis. TCRdb processed the 5' RACE reads anew with MiXCR; each CDR3 protein has one entry. This sample has some 30,000 distinct CDR3 sequences, with 12% to 15% found just once. Sequencing was carried out using blood. Receptor source: a male donor with ankylosing spondylitis or in good health (not recorded which). Both conserved end residues are part of each CDR3. Fields, in order: clone size, CDR3 length, D gene, V gene, J gene, CDR3 DNA, CDR3 protein. The D gene is left open where the match is weak. Not all rows give a size; the values are once, few, many and, for expanded clones, a class.

clone_size: -
cdr3_length: 15
d_call: -
v_call: TRBV30
j_call: TRBJ2-2
cdr3_nt: TGTGCCTGGAGTACGGCCGGGAGTAAGTCCGGGGAGCTGTTTTTT
cdr3_aa: CAWSTAGSKSGELFF

clone_size: -
cdr3_length: 17
d_call: -
v_call: TRBV5-1
j_call: TRBJ1-4
cdr3_nt: TGCGCCAGCAGCAACCGGGCTGACATACCGGGGAGTGAAAAACTGTTTTTT
cdr3_aa: CASSNRADIPGSEKLFF

clone_size: -
cdr3_length: 14
d_call: TRBD1
v_call: TRBV28
j_call: TRBJ1-4
cdr3_nt: TGTGCCAGCAGTCCACAGGGGAGGGGAGAAAAACTGTTTTTT
cdr3_aa: CASSPQGRGEKLFF

clone_size: few
cdr3_length: 16
d_call: -
v_call: TRBV4-2
j_call: TRBJ2-3
cdr3_nt: TGTGCCAGCAGCCCCTCTTTCGAGGCGGGGCCAGATACGCAGTATTTT
cdr3_aa: CASSPSFEAGPDTQYF

clone_size: -
cdr3_length: 16
d_call: TRBD2
v_call: TRBV7-2
j_call: TRBJ2-2
cdr3_nt: TGTGCCAGCAGCTTATGGACTAGCGGGGTCGCCGGGGAGCTGTTTTTT
cdr3_aa: CASSLWTSGVAGELFF

clone_size: -
cdr3_length: 14
d_call: -
v_call: TRBV9
j_call: TRBJ1-1
cdr3_nt: TGTGCCAGCAGCGTAGAGGCAGAGCGAAATGAAGCTTTCTTT
cdr3_aa: CASSVEAERNEAFF

clone_size: -
cdr3_length: 16
d_call: -
v_call: TRBV7-3
j_call: TRBJ2-2
cdr3_nt: TGTGCCAGCAGCTTAATCGCAGCCTCGACTACCGGGGAGCTGTTTTTT
cdr3_aa: CASSLIAASTTGELFF

clone_size: -
cdr3_length: 14
d_call: -
v_call: TRBV7-9
j_call: TRBJ2-5
cdr3_nt: TGTGCCAGCAGCTTAATCAGGGTTCAAGAGACCCAGTACTTC
cdr3_aa: CASSLIRVQETQYF

clone_size: few
cdr3_length: 16
d_call: -
v_call: TRBV5-6
j_call: TRBJ1-1
cdr3_nt: TGTGCCAGCAGCTTTGTCCATACAGGGATGAACACTGAAGCTTTCTTT
cdr3_aa: CASSFVHTGMNTEAFF

clone_size: -
cdr3_length: 12
d_call: -
v_call: TRBV11-2
j_call: TRBJ2-3
cdr3_nt: TGTGCCAGCAGCCCCTATCGTGATACGCAGTATTTT
cdr3_aa: CASSPYRDTQYF

clone_size: -
cdr3_length: 16
d_call: TRBD1
v_call: TRBV5-6
j_call: TRBJ2-1
cdr3_nt: TGTGCCAGCAGCCAATCCGGGACAGGGGGACTTTATGAGCAGTTCTTC
cdr3_aa: CASSQSGTGGLYEQFF

clone_size: -
cdr3_length: 14
d_call: -
v_call: TRBV20-1
j_call: TRBJ1-5
cdr3_nt: TGCAGTGCTACTGTTGGGTCAGGGGATCAGCCCCAGCATTTT
cdr3_aa: CSATVGSGDQPQHF

clone_size: once
cdr3_length: 14
d_call: -
v_call: TRBV4-3
j_call: TRBJ1-2
cdr3_nt: TGCGCCAGCAGCCAAGACGGCCGCGGTAGGGGCTACACCTTC
cdr3_aa: CASSQDGRGRGYTF

clone_size: -
cdr3_length: 14
d_call: TRBD1
v_call: TRBV5-1
j_call: TRBJ1-4
cdr3_nt: TGCGCCAGCAGCTTACTGACAGGGGGGGAAAAACTGTTTTTT
cdr3_aa: CASSLLTGGEKLFF

clone_size: many
cdr3_length: 13
d_call: -
v_call: TRBV5-1
j_call: TRBJ2-2
cdr3_nt: TGCGCCAGCAGCTTGACAGGCACCGGGGAGCTGTTTTTT
cdr3_aa: CASSLTGTGELFF